This section outlines one T cell receptor (beta chain) sequence together with its context. The sample belongs to a study of T cell responses to AZD1222 COVID-19 vaccine. Libraries were prepared by immunoSEQ multiplex PCR; TCRdb keeps only in-frame clonotypes and omits some of them. Counted here are 100,000 to 150,000 clones, around 83% occurring once; the ten biggest clones make up about 26%. The sequencing used peripheral blood, collected 28 days after the second AZD1222 dose. This TCR was recovered from an adult who received the AZD1222 COVID-19 vaccine.

The CDR3: CATSRDRGGHGYTF. The CDR3 bases are TGTGCCACCAGCAGAGATCGAGGAGGCCATGGCTACACCTTC. The gene calls are TRBV15 and TRBJ1-2; D is unclear. Per germline, CDR1 LNHNV and CDR2 YYDKDF (reference sequence). The CDR3 sequence is 14 residues long. Deletions cut 0 bases from V and 6 bases from J, with 11 bases between.